The 10 T cell receptor beta chains given below trace back to one sample, sequenced in a study of cytomegalovirus exposure and HLA in healthy donors. 60 Vbeta and 13 Jbeta primers were used in PCR. Sequencing used immunoSEQ multiplex PCR; TCRdb keeps in-frame clones, though not all of them. The data show over 100,000 clones, around 77% seen once. Material: PBMCs. The receptors here all came from a man between 35 and 55 years old in good health and CMV-seropositive.

This chain joins TRBV19 and TRBJ2-7, with TRBD1 matching over 7 bases. V gave up 1 base and J gave up 0 bases; unmatched junction bases: 3. Germline values: CDR1 LNHDA, CDR2 SQIVND (reference sequence). The CDR3 length is 15 residues. The CDR3 region is CASSIAGTDSYEQYF. The CDR3 DNA reads TGTGCCAGTAGTATAGCCGGGACAGACTCCTACGAGCAGTACTTC.

The genes are TRBV28 and TRBJ1-5; 11 nucleotides match TRBD1. Trimming at V came to 3 bases and at J to 0 bases, leaving 19 bases not matched to a gene. The CDR3 runs 22 residues. Germline V CDR1 and CDR2: MDHEN, SYDVKM. The CDR3 region has the DNA TGTGCCAGCAGTTTTCAGGGACAGGGGGAAATGGGGTTCCGTCTTAGCAATCAGCCCCAGCATTTT. The encoded protein is CASSFQGQGEMGFRLSNQPQHF.

This chain links TRBV5-1 with TRBJ2-3; 7 nucleotides match TRBD1. Germline CDR1 and CDR2: SGHRS and YFSETQ. V lost 4 bases, J lost 2 bases, and 7 bases stayed unmatched. There are 15 residues in the CDR3. CDR3 amino acids: CASSVTGFDTDTQYF. DNA for the CDR3: TGCGCCAGCAGCGTGACAGGGTTTGACACAGATACGCAGTATTTT. Combining the CDR3 with reference TRBV5-1 and TRBJ2-3 gives the whole variable domain KAGVTQTPRYLIKTRGQQVTLSCSPISGHRSVSWYQQTPGQGLQFLFEYFSETQRNKGNFPGRFSGRQFSNSRSEMNVSTLELGDSALYLCASSVTGFDTDTQYFGPGTRLTVL.

Points on this clone: Other DNA sequences in this specimen translate into the identical CDR3. The chain carries TRBV7-3 and TRBJ2-3; 9 nucleotides agree with TRBD2. The germline gives CDR1 SGHTA, CDR2 FQGTGA. The CDR3 has 15 amino acids. V lost 6 bases, J lost 1 base, and 5 bases stayed unmatched. For the CDR3, the DNA is TGTGCCAGCAGTCTTAGCGGGGGACGCACAGATACGCAGTATTTT. This gives the protein CASSLSGGRTDTQYF.

CDR3 sequence reads: CASSYSVGAGNTIYF. The CDR3 DNA reads as TGTGCCAGCAGTTACTCGGTGGGCGCTGGAAACACCATATATTTT. This chain links TRBV6-6 with TRBJ1-3; D is unresolved. Trimming left V 0 bases short and J 2 bases short, with 8 bases between. Germline CDR1 MNHNY, CDR2 SVGAGI (reference sequence). There are 15 residues in the CDR3.

The chain joins TRBV4-3 to TRBJ1-2, with D possibly being TRBD1 (5 bases). The CDR3 has 14 amino acids. With 1 base removed from V and 8 bases from J, the gap between germline ends came to 14 bases. The germline V gene has CDR1 LGHNA and CDR2 YSLEER. The CDR3 loop reads CASSQAGQGRGYTF. The CDR3 DNA sequence: TGCGCCAGCAGCCAAGCTGGCCAGGGCCGCGGCTACACCTTC.

This chain links TRBV9 with TRBJ1-6; D unclear. There are 13 residues in the CDR3. V lost 6 bases, J lost 4 bases, and 8 bases lay in between. Germline V gene data show CDR1 as SGDLS and CDR2 as YYNGEE. The CDR3 loop reads CASTRDYNSPLHF. The CDR3 DNA reads TGTGCCAGCACTCGGGATTATAATTCACCCCTCCACTTT.

The gene calls are TRBV28 and TRBJ1-1; D remains unclear. The V gene lost 5 bases and the J gene lost 0 bases, with 7 bases spanning the gap. The germline V gene encodes CDR1 MDHEN and CDR2 SYDVKM. There are 13 residues in the CDR3. CDR3 loop: CASSPFVNTEAFF. CDR3 bases: TGTGCCAGCAGTCCCTTTGTGAACACTGAAGCTTTCTTT.

The rearrangement joins TRBV5-6 to TRBJ1-6; D perhaps matches TRBD1 (5 bases). V lost 4 bases to trimming and J lost 4 bases, with 15 bases between them. The CDR3 length is 16 residues. Germline CDR1 and CDR2: SGHDT and YYEEEE. The CDR3 spells CASSLRGLGYNSPLHF. CDR3 DNA sequence: TGTGCCAGCAGCCTAAGGGGTTTGGGTTATAATTCACCCCTCCACTTT.

The chain joins TRBV4-1 to TRBJ2-6, with TRBD1 matching over 7 bases. Germline trimming cut 0 bases from V and 0 bases from J; bases unmatched to any gene: 8. The CDR3 contains 19 residues. Germline V CDR1 and CDR2: MGHRA, YSYEKL. The CDR3 nucleotides read TGCGCCAGCAGCCAAGACCACAGGGGTCAATCCTCTGGGGCCAACGTCCTGACTTTC. It encodes CASSQDHRGQSSGANVLTF.